This is a list of T cell receptor beta chains from one sample in a study of blood T cell repertoires in COVID-19. Assay: immunoSEQ multiplex PCR; the TCRdb copy retains only in-frame clones and omits some. Of 55,000 or so clones in the sample, 79% are singletons; the top ten hold roughly 3.2%. The sequenced sample consisted of peripheral blood. Every receptor here comes from a man aged 55 to 70 with acute or convalescent COVID-19. Each CDR3 is given with its conserved first and last residue. D genes are given only for firm matches. Clone size is stated in some rows and not others, as once, few, many or a class when expanded.

clone_size j_call d_call v_call cdr3_nt cdr3_aa
- TRBJ1-1 - TRBV6-2/TRBV6-3 TGTGCCAGCAGTTACGGCACCACTGAAGCTTTCTTT CASSYGTTEAFF
once TRBJ1-3 - TRBV19 TGTGCCAGTAGTACGGGACTGGGCTCTGGAAACACCATATATTTT CASSTGLGSGNTIYF
- TRBJ1-6 - TRBV18 TGTGCCAGCTCACCGCCGGGGGGGGTTACACCCCTCCACTTT CASSPPGGVTPLHF
few TRBJ2-5 TRBD1 TRBV24-1 TGTGCCACCAGTGAGTCGCCGGGACAGGGTGGGGAGACCCAGTACTTC CATSESPGQGGETQYF
medium-sized TRBJ2-7 TRBD1 TRBV10-3 TGTGCCATCAGCTTCCGGGACAGCAACTACGAGCAGTACTTC CAISFRDSNYEQYF
- TRBJ1-1 - TRBV7-3 TGTGCCAGCAGCTTAAATTCGGGTGCCGGTGAAGCTTTCTTT CASSLNSGAGEAFF
- TRBJ1-6 TRBD1 TRBV6-1 TGTGCCAGCACCTGGGGACAGTCCTGGGATTCACCCCTCCACTTT CASTWGQSWDSPLHF
few TRBJ2-7 - TRBV29-1 TGCAGCGTTGGAGGGCGGTCCTACGAGCAGTACTTC CSVGGRSYEQYF
- TRBJ2-7 TRBD1 TRBV5-6 TGTGCCAGCAGCCTGGACAGGTCCTACGAGCAGTACTTC CASSLDRSYEQYF
- TRBJ2-5 - TRBV7-9 TGTGCCAGCAGCCTTAGCGAGACCCCCCAAGAGACCCAGTACTTC CASSLSETPQETQYF
- TRBJ1-5 TRBD1 TRBV5-5 TGTGCCAGCAGCTTACGACCGGACAGGGTTGGCAATCAGCCCCAGCATTTT CASSLRPDRVGNQPQHF
- TRBJ2-3 TRBD2 TRBV24-1 TGTGCCACCAGTGACAGCGGGGGGGCCTTAGATACGCAGTATTTT CATSDSGGALDTQYF
- TRBJ2-1 - TRBV6-5 TGTGCCAGCAGCCCGGGGGTCGAGCAGTTCTTC CASSPGVEQFF
- TRBJ1-1 TRBD1 TRBV5-1 TGCGCCAGCAGTTCTGACAGGGGCCTGAACACTGAAGCTTTCTTT CASSSDRGLNTEAFF
once TRBJ2-5 TRBD1 TRBV30 TGTGCCTGCGGACAGGGATGGCAAGAGACCCAGTACTTC CACGQGWQETQYF
- TRBJ1-5 - TRBV21-1 TGTCTCGATTCATGGACAGGGGATGGAGGTGGCAATCAGCCCCAGCATTTT CLDSWTGDGGGNQPQHF
- TRBJ2-3 TRBD1 TRBV7-3 TGTGCCAGCAGCTCGACAGGGGGCTCAGATACGCAGTATTTT CASSSTGGSDTQYF
few TRBJ2-3 TRBD1 TRBV6-5 TGTGCCAGCAACAGGAGGGACAGGGCAGATACGCAGTATTTT CASNRRDRADTQYF
- TRBJ2-5 TRBD1 TRBV5-1 TGCGCCAGCAGAAAAACAGGGGGTGGTGAGACCCAGTACTTC CASRKTGGGETQYF
- TRBJ1-4 - TRBV2 TGTGCCAGCAGAAGACAGGCCGCAACTAATGAAAAACTGTTTTTT CASRRQAATNEKLFF
- TRBJ2-5 TRBD2 TRBV13 TGTGCCAGCCTAACTAGCGGCCAAGAGACCCAGTACTTC CASLTSGQETQYF
- TRBJ2-7 - TRBV15 TGTGCCACCAGCAGAGATACGGGGGAGCAGTACTTC CATSRDTGEQYF
- TRBJ2-5 TRBD2 TRBV6-6 TGTGCCAGCCGCCTACTAGCGGATGGGACCCAGTACTTC CASRLLADGTQYF
- TRBJ2-1 TRBD2 TRBV7-3 TGTGCCAGCAGCCCGACTAGCGGGGCGTACAATGAGCAGTTCTTC CASSPTSGAYNEQFF
once TRBJ1-5 - TRBV15 TGTGCCACCGAATCCAGGGCGGACCAGCCCCAGCATTTT CATESRADQPQHF
- TRBJ2-1 TRBD1 TRBV29-1 TGCAGCGTTGGAACAGGGGGCATGAATGAGCAGTTCTTC CSVGTGGMNEQFF
- TRBJ1-6 TRBD1 TRBV27 TGTGCCAGCAGTATGTTGACAGGGAATTCACCCCTCCACTTT CASSMLTGNSPLHF
- TRBJ1-6 - TRBV7-2 TGTGCCAGCAGCTTGGCAGGGTTGTCCTATAATTCACCCCTCCACTTT CASSLAGLSYNSPLHF
- TRBJ2-7 - TRBV28 TGTGCCAGCACCCGGCTCAGTGAGGCCTACGAGCAGTACTTC CASTRLSEAYEQYF
- TRBJ1-1 TRBD1 TRBV18 TGTGCCAGCTCACCGGACAGGGGGCGCACTGAAGCTTTCTTT CASSPDRGRTEAFF
- TRBJ1-4 - TRBV19 TGTGCCAGTAGTATTTCAGGGCGCGGCGAGGAAAAACTGTTTTTT CASSISGRGEEKLFF
- TRBJ1-1 - TRBV12-3/TRBV12-4 TGTGCCAGCAGTTTAGCGAGAGACACACAAGCTTTCTTT CASSLARDTQAFF
- TRBJ1-1 - TRBV5-1 TGCGCCAGCAGCTTGTCCCGGAACACTGAAGCTTTCTTT CASSLSRNTEAFF
- TRBJ2-6 - TRBV7-2 TGTGCCAGCAGCCTTAACTCGGGTGGGGCCAACGTCCTGACTTTC CASSLNSGGANVLTF
- TRBJ2-3 - TRBV4-2 TGTGCCAGCAGCCAAGAAATAATAAGCGGGGATACGCAGTATTTT CASSQEIISGDTQYF
- TRBJ1-6 - TRBV6-5 TGTGCCAGCAGTTTTCGAGACCTCCAAAGGGGTTCACCCCTCCACTTT CASSFRDLQRGSPLHF
few TRBJ1-5 - TRBV2 TGTGCCAGCAGTGAAGAGGGAGGGCCCCAGCATTTT CASSEEGGPQHF
- TRBJ2-1 TRBD2 TRBV28 TGTGCCAGCAGTGGTTTTTCGCGGGGGTCCTCCTACAATGAGCAGTTCTTC CASSGFSRGSSYNEQFF
- TRBJ2-3 TRBD2 TRBV2 TGTGCCAGCAGTGAGGGACTAGCACTTAGCACAGATACGCAGTATTTT CASSEGLALSTDTQYF
- TRBJ2-7 - TRBV5-4 TGTGCCAGCAGCCCCGAGAGCTCCTACGAGCAGTACTTC CASSPESSYEQYF
few TRBJ1-5 TRBD1 TRBV5-5 TGTGCCAGCAGCTCTACAGGGGAGCCCCAGCATTTT CASSSTGEPQHF
- TRBJ1-2 TRBD1 TRBV7-2 TGTGCCAGCAGCTTAGCGCGGGGACAGCAACAGGGTGGCTACACCTTC CASSLARGQQQGGYTF
- TRBJ1-2 - TRBV7-9 TGTGCCAGCAGCTCCCCCTTGGGCAGTCCTAACTATGGCTACACCTTC CASSSPLGSPNYGYTF
- TRBJ1-2 - TRBV2 TGTGCCAGCACCTACTCGGAGGGGAGTGGCTACACCTTC CASTYSEGSGYTF
- TRBJ2-1 TRBD1 TRBV27 TGTGCCAGCAGTCCACAGGGGCTACACTCCTACAATGAGCAGTTCTTC CASSPQGLHSYNEQFF
- TRBJ1-5 TRBD1 TRBV7-9 TGTGCCAGCAGCTCGGCAATACAGGGGGGCAATCAGCCCCAGCATTTT CASSSAIQGGNQPQHF
- TRBJ1-5 TRBD1 TRBV4-1 TGCGCCAGCAGCCTCCGAGGAGGAACTGACAGGGGGAGCAATCAGCCCCAGCATTTT CASSLRGGTDRGSNQPQHF
once TRBJ1-1 TRBD1 TRBV5-1 TGCGCCAGCAGTGGGGACAGTCCCATGAACACTGAAGCTTTCTTT CASSGDSPMNTEAFF
- TRBJ2-7 - TRBV5-6 TGTGCCAGCAGCACCGACAGCCCCCTCTCCTACGAGCAGTACTTC CASSTDSPLSYEQYF
- TRBJ1-1 - TRBV29-1 TGCAGCGTTGTATGGGACTCGGCTGAAGCTTTCTTT CSVVWDSAEAFF
- TRBJ2-2 TRBD1 TRBV7-8 TGTGCCAGCAGCGGGGACAGGGGAAGCGGGGAGCTGTTTTTT CASSGDRGSGELFF
many TRBJ1-6 - TRBV25-1 TGTGCCAGCAGGGGATCGAGCGGATCACCCCTCCACTTT CASRGSSGSPLHF